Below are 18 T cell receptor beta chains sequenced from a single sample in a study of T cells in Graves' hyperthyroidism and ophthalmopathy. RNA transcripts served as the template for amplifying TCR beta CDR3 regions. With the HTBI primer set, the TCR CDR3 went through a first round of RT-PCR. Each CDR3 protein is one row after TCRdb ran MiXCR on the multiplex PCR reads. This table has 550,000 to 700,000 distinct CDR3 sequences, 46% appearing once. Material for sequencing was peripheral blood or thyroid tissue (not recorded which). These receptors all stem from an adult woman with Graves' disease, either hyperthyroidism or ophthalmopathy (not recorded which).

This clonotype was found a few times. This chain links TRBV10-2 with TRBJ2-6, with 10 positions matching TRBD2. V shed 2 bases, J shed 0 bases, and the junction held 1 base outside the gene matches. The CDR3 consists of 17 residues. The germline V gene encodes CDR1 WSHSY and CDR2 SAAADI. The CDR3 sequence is CASSEVAGGSGANVLTF. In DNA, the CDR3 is TGCGCCAGCAGTGAGGTAGCGGGGGGCTCTGGGGCCAACGTCCTGACTTTC.

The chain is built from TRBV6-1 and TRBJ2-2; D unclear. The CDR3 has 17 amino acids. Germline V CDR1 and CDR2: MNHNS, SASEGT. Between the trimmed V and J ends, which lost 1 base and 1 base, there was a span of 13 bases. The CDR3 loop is CASSEDAQTVNTGELFF. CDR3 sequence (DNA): TGTGCCAGCAGTGAAGATGCCCAGACGGTGAACACCGGGGAGCTGTTTTTT.

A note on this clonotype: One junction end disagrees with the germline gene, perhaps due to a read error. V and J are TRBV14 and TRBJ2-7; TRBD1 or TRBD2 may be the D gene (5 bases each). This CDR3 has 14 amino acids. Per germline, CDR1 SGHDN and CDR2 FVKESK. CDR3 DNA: TGTGCCGGCAGCTCCTGGGACGGGACCTACGAGCAGTACTTC. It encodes CAGSSWDGTYEQYF.

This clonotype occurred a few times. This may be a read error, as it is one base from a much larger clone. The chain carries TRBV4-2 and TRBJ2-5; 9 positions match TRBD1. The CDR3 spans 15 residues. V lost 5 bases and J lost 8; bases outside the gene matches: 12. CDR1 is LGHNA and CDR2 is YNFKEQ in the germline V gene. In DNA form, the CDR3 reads TGTGCCAGCAGCTTGGGACAGGGAGAGTGGGATACCCAGTACTTC. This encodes CASSLGQGEWDTQYF.

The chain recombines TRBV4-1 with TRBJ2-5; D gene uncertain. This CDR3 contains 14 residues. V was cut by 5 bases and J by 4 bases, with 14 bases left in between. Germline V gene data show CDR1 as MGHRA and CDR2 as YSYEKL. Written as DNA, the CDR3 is TGCGCCAGCAGCGGAAGGGTGTTTGCAGAGACCCAGTACTTC. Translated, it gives CASSGRVFAETQYF.

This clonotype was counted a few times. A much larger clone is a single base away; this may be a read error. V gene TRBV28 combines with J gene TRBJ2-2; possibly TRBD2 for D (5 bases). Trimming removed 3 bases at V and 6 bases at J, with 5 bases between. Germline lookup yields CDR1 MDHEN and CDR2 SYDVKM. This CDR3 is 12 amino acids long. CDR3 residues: CASSLEAGELFF. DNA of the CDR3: TGTGCCAGCAGTTTGGAGGCCGGGGAGCTGTTTTTT.

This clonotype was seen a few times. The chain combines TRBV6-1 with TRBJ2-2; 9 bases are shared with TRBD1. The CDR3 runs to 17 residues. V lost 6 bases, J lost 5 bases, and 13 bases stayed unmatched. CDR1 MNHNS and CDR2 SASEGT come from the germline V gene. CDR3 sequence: CASRSPAGQGKTGELFF. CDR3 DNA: TGTGCCAGCAGATCCCCGGCGGGACAGGGAAAAACCGGGGAGCTGTTTTTT.

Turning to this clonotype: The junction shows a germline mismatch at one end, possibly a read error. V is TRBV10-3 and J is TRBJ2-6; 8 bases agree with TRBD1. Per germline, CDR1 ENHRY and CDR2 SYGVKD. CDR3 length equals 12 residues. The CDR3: CATNTGGNVLTF. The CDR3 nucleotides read TGTGCCACAAACACAGGGGGCAACGTCCTGACTTTC.

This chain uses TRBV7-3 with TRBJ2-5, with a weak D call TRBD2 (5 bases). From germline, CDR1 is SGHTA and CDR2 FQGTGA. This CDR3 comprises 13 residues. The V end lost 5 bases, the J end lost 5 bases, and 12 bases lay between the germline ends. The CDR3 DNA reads TGTGCCAGCAGCCAAAAGGAGCGGGAGACCCAGTACTTC. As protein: CASSQKERETQYF.

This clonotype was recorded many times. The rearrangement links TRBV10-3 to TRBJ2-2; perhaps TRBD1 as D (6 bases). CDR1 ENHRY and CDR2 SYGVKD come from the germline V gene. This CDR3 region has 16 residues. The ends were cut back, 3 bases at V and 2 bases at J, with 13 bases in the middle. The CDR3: CAISDRDNENTGELFF. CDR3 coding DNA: TGTGCCATCAGTGACCGGGACAACGAAAACACCGGGGAGCTGTTTTTT.

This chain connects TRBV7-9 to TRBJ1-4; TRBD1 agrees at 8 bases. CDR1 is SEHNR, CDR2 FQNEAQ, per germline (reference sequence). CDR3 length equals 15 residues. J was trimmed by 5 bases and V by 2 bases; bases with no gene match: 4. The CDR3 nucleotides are TGTGCCAGCAGCTTACTTACAGGGGGAAATGAAAAACTGTTTTTT. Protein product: CASSLLTGGNEKLFF.

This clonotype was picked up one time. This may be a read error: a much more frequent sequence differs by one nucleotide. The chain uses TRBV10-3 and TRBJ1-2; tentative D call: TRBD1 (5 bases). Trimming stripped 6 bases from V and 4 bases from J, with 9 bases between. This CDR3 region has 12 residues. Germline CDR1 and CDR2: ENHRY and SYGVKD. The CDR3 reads CAIREGLYGYTF. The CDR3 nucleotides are TGTGCCATCAGGGAGGGGCTCTATGGCTACACCTTC.

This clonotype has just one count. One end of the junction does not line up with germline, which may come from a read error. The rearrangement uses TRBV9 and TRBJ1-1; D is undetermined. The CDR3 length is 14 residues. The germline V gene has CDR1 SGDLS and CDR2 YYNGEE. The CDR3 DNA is TGCGCCAGCAGCCAACGACAAAAGAACACTGAAACTTTCTTT. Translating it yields CASSQRQKNTETFF.

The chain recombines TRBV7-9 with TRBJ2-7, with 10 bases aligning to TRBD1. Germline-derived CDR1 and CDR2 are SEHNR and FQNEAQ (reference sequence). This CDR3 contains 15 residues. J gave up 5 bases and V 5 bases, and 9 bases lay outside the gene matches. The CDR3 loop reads CASSHGTGVLNEQYF. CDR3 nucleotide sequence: TGTGCCAGCAGCCATGGGACAGGGGTATTAAACGAGCAGTACTTC.

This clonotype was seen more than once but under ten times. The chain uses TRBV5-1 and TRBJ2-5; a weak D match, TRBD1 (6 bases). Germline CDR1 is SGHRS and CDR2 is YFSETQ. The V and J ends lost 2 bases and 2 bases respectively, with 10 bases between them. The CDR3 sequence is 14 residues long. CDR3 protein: CASSFSRGQETQYF. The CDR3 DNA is TGCGCCAGCAGCTTTTCAAGGGGGCAAGAGACCCAGTACTTC.

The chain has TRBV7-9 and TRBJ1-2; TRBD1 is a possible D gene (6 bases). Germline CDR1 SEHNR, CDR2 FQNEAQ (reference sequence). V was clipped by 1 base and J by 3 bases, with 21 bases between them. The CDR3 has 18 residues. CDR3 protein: CASSLEAGAIHLDYGYTF. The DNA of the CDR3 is TGTGCCAGCAGCTTAGAGGCGGGGGCCATCCACTTAGACTATGGCTACACCTTC.

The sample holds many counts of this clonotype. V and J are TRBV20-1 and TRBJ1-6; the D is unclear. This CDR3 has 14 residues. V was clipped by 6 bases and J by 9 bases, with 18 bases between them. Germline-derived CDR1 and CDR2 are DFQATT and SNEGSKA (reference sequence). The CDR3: CSALRPLRGSPLHF. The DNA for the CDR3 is TGCAGTGCCCTAAGGCCTTTAAGAGGTTCACCCCTCCACTTT.

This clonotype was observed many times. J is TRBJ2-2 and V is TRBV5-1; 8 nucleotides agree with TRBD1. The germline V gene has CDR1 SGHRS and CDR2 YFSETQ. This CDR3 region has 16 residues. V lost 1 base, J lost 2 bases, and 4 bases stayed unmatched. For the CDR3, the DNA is TGCGCCAGCAGCTTGAGGACAGGGACCAACACCGGGGAGCTGTTTTTT. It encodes CASSLRTGTNTGELFF.